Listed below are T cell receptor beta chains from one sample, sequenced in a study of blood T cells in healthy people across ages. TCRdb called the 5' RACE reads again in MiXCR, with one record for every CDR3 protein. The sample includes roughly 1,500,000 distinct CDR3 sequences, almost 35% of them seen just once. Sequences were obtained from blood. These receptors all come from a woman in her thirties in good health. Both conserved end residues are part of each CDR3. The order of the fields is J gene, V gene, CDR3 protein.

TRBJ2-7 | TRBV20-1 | CSATGLAGSYEQYF
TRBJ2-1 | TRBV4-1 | CASTDGRGVPYNEQFF
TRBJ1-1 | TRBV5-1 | CASRNQAGMNTEAFF
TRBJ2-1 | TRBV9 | CASSASGSSVEQFF
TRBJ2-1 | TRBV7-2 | CASRGSLGVNEQFF
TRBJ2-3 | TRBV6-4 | CASSSTGGPDTQYF
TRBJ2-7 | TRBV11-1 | CASSLASGRAASEQYF
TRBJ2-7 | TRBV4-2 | CASSQVGLAGGLRSYEQYF
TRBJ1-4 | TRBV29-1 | CSVQFGTYGKLFF
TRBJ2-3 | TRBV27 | CASSRQGVRGPSTDTQYF
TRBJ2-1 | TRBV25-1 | CASSPQGKCNEQFF
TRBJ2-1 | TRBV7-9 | CASSWGRESGNEQFF
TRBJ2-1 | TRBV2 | CASTPKDRGNEQFF
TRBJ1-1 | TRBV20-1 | CSAPYRGEYTEAFF
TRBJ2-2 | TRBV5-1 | CASTRDETGNTGELFF
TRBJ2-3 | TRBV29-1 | CSLSGGDTQYF
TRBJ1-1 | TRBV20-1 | CSARDSRQNTEVFF
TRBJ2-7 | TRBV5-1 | CASSVTWDRSSYEQYF
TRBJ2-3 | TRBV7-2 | CASSSSSDTQYF
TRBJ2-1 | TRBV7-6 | CASSPSTGTGHNEQFF
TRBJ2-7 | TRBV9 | CASSPEGTYEQYF
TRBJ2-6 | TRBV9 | CASSSSQGTVASGANVLTF